A selection of T cell receptor beta chains follows, all from one sample in a study of blood T cell repertoires in COVID-19. This table comes from immunoSEQ multiplex PCR, and its TCRdb copy is limited to in-frame clones, with some not included. The sample includes 80,000 to 85,000 clones, 84% seen only once; the top ten take around 13%. Sequenced: peripheral blood. Every receptor here comes from a human donor in a cohort sampled during active COVID-19. Each CDR3 is given with its conserved first and last residue. The D gene is left open where the match is weak. Clone size is not always given. Where it is, it says once, few, many or a class for expanded clones.

>TRBD2|.|TRBJ2-7|TRBV28
CASSLVDVGGAGQYF
TGTGCCAGCAGTTTGGTGGATGTCGGGGGGGCGGGGCAGTACTTC
>.|.|TRBJ2-1|TRBV24-1
CATSWRYNEQFF
TGTGCCACCAGTTGGAGATACAATGAGCAGTTCTTC
>.|.|TRBJ1-3|TRBV5-5
CASSLLTGTGNTIYF
TGTGCCAGCAGCTTATTGACAGGAACTGGAAACACCATATATTTT
>TRBD1|.|TRBJ1-2|TRBV6-6
CASSYTNPGQGDGYTF
TGTGCCAGCAGTTACACCAACCCAGGACAGGGGGATGGCTACACCTTC
>.|.|TRBJ2-7|TRBV30
CACRPGGSDYEQYF
TGTGCCTGCCGACCCGGCGGGTCTGACTACGAGCAGTACTTC
>TRBD1|.|TRBJ1-1|TRBV5-1
CASSLEGQDYTEAFF
TGCGCCAGCAGCTTGGAGGGACAGGATTACACTGAAGCTTTCTTT
>.|.|TRBJ1-5|TRBV3-1/TRBV3-2
CASSQDLNQPQHF
TGTGCCAGCAGCCAAGATTTAAATCAGCCCCAGCATTTT
>.|few|TRBJ1-5|TRBV7-2
CASSLGWRGNQPQHF
TGTGCCAGCAGCTTAGGGTGGCGGGGAAATCAGCCCCAGCATTTT
>.|.|TRBJ2-7|TRBV5-1
CASSPFLEGTREQYF
TGCGCCAGCAGCCCCTTTCTGGAGGGTACTCGCGAGCAGTACTTC
>.|.|TRBJ1-1|TRBV11-1
CASRPLGGTEAFF
TGTGCCAGCAGACCGCTGGGGGGCACTGAAGCTTTCTTT
>.|.|TRBJ1-6|TRBV10-1
CASSESRGNSPLHF
TGCGCCAGCAGTGAGTCACGGGGGAATTCACCCCTCCACTTT
>TRBD2|.|TRBJ2-7|TRBV3-1/TRBV3-2
CASSQLGLAHEQYF
TGTGCCAGCAGCCAACTGGGACTAGCCCACGAGCAGTACTTC
>.|.|TRBJ1-2|TRBV6-5
CASSYGASQNYGYTF
TGTGCCAGCAGTTATGGGGCAAGCCAAAACTATGGCTACACCTTC
>.|few|TRBJ2-2|TRBV4-1
CASSQEASVADTGELFF
TGCGCCAGCAGCCAAGAGGCTAGCGTAGCGGACACCGGGGAGCTGTTTTTT
>TRBD2|.|TRBJ2-2|TRBV30
CAWSVPRGYTGELFF
TGTGCCTGGAGTGTACCGCGGGGGTACACCGGGGAGCTGTTTTTT
>.|once|TRBJ2-7|TRBV18
CASSPRSLGDYEQYF
TGTGCCAGCTCACCTCGGAGCTTAGGAGACTACGAGCAGTACTTC
>.|.|TRBJ2-7|TRBV6-5
CASSYQQPTREQYF
TGTGCCAGCAGTTACCAACAGCCCACCCGCGAGCAGTACTTC
>.|once|TRBJ2-7|TRBV23-1
CASSRYRASYEQYF
TGCGCCAGCAGTCGATACAGGGCGTCCTACGAGCAGTACTTC
>TRBD1|.|TRBJ2-1|TRBV4-1
CASSQEARTGNYNEQFF
TGCGCCAGCAGCCAAGAGGCCCGGACAGGGAACTACAATGAGCAGTTCTTC
>TRBD1|.|TRBJ2-7|TRBV6-4
CASSRHRDRVGEQYF
TGTGCCAGCAGTCGACACAGGGACAGGGTTGGCGAGCAGTACTTC
>.|.|TRBJ1-1|TRBV14
CASSQTGEYTNTEAFF
TGTGCCAGCAGCCAAACAGGAGAGTACACGAACACTGAAGCTTTCTTT
>TRBD1|.|TRBJ1-6|TRBV5-1
CASSSRGQGDSPLHF
TGCGCCAGCAGCTCCCGGGGACAGGGCGATTCACCCCTCCACTTT
>.|.|TRBJ2-7|TRBV10-1
CASSELTASGSEQYF
TGCGCCAGCAGTGAGCTTACCGCCTCAGGTAGCGAGCAGTACTTC
>.|few|TRBJ1-5|TRBV19
CASSGPREWNQPQHF
TGTGCCAGTAGTGGCCCCAGGGAATGGAATCAGCCCCAGCATTTT
>TRBD2|once|TRBJ2-5|TRBV5-6
CASSFLAGGQETQYF
TGTGCCAGCAGCTTCCTAGCGGGGGGTCAAGAGACCCAGTACTTC
>.|.|TRBJ2-7|TRBV3-1/TRBV3-2
CASSQDRGVGDEQYF
TGTGCCAGCAGCCAAGATAGGGGTGTTGGGGACGAGCAGTACTTC
>.|.|TRBJ2-5|TRBV12-3/TRBV12-4
CASSLTSETQYF
TGTGCCAGCAGCCTCACTTCGGAGACCCAGTACTTC
>TRBD1|.|TRBJ2-7|TRBV6-6
CASRPPGQGREQYF
TGTGCCAGCAGACCCCCGGGACAGGGACGCGAGCAGTACTTC
>TRBD1|.|TRBJ2-3|TRBV2
CASSSQGADTQYF
TGTGCCAGCAGTTCACAGGGGGCAGATACGCAGTATTTT
>TRBD1|few|TRBJ1-2|TRBV11-2
CASSLEGAANYGYTF
TGTGCCAGCAGCCTAGAGGGGGCTGCTAACTATGGCTACACCTTC
>TRBD2|.|TRBJ2-3|TRBV18
CASSSTQLAGGLTDTQYF
TGTGCCAGCTCATCCACCCAACTAGCGGGGGGGCTTACAGATACGCAGTATTTT
>.|.|TRBJ1-1|TRBV3-1/TRBV3-2
CASSQDGSTEAFF
TGTGCCAGCAGCCAAGATGGGAGCACTGAAGCTTTCTTT
>.|.|TRBJ2-1|TRBV5-1
CASSPTRGPQDEQFF
TGCGCCAGCAGCCCAACCAGGGGTCCCCAGGATGAGCAGTTCTTC
>.|.|TRBJ1-3|TRBV6-6
CASSQAPGLGNTIYF
TGTGCCAGCAGTCAAGCTCCGGGTCTCGGAAACACCATATATTTT
>.|.|TRBJ2-6|TRBV7-2
CASSLGPRQISGANVLTF
TGTGCCAGCAGCTTAGGTCCGAGACAGATCTCTGGGGCCAACGTCCTGACTTTC
>TRBD2|.|TRBJ2-2|TRBV2
CASAGGGGLTGELFF
TGTGCCAGCGCCGGGGGCGGGGGGCTCACCGGGGAGCTGTTTTTT
>.|.|TRBJ1-5|TRBV7-5
CARSPWTVRHSNQPQHF
TGTGCCAGAAGCCCTTGGACAGTTCGGCATAGCAATCAGCCCCAGCATTTT
>.|.|TRBJ1-6|TRBV19
CASTNGQFYNSPLHF
TGTGCCAGTACTAACGGACAGTTTTATAATTCACCCCTCCACTTT
>.|few|TRBJ2-7|TRBV10-3
CAISEGWYEQYF
TGTGCCATCAGTGAGGGCTGGTACGAGCAGTACTTC
>TRBD2|.|TRBJ2-7|TRBV5-1
CASSLSGTSDTQYF
TGCGCCAGCAGCTTATCCGGGACTAGCGACACTCAGTACTTC
>.|few|TRBJ2-5|TRBV5-1
CASSLDTLARETQYF
TGCGCCAGCAGCTTGGATACGCTAGCGCGGGAGACCCAGTACTTC
>TRBD1|.|TRBJ2-1|TRBV7-9
CASSKFQTGAPYNEQFF
TGTGCCAGCAGCAAATTTCAGACAGGGGCGCCCTACAATGAGCAGTTCTTC
>TRBD2|.|TRBJ2-3|TRBV3-1/TRBV3-2
CASSPGTSGGYTDTQYF
TGTGCCAGCAGCCCGGGGACTAGCGGGGGGTATACAGATACGCAGTATTTT
>TRBD2|.|TRBJ2-4|TRBV12-3/TRBV12-4
CASSSERGGQQYF
TGTGCCAGCAGTTCAGAGCGGGGGGGCCAACAGTACTTC
>TRBD1|few|TRBJ2-3|TRBV5-5
CASSTTGQDTQYF
TGTGCCAGCAGTACGACAGGGCAGGATACGCAGTATTTT
>.|.|TRBJ2-7|TRBV6-6
CASSRQGGNEQYF
TGTGCCAGCAGTAGACAGGGCGGGAACGAGCAGTACTTC
>.|.|TRBJ2-5|TRBV5-8
CASTYGGETQYF
TGTGCCAGTACCTATGGGGGGGAGACCCAGTACTTC
>.|.|TRBJ2-2|TRBV27
CASSSRGLELFF
TGTGCCAGCAGTTCTCGGGGTCTGGAGCTGTTTTTT
>.|few|TRBJ1-2|TRBV7-3
CASSLNGGRYGYTF
TGTGCCAGCAGCTTAAACGGGGGGCGTTATGGCTACACCTTC
>.|once|TRBJ1-1|TRBV21-1
CASSSRTAMNTEAFF
TGTGCCAGCAGCTCACGGACAGCAATGAACACTGAAGCTTTCTTT
>.|.|TRBJ2-4|TRBV7-9
CASSPSSSDLAKNIQYF
TGTGCCAGCAGCCCCTCCTCTAGCGATTTAGCCAAAAACATTCAGTACTTC
>TRBD1|few|TRBJ1-6|TRBV7-9
CASSPTTGERGSPLHF
TGTGCCAGCAGCCCCACGACAGGGGAGAGGGGATCACCCCTCCACTTT